This TCR beta chain was sequenced in a study of CD8 T cells in Susac syndrome. The CDR3 totals 13 residues. V lost 3 bases and J 10 bases, leaving 13 bases between the germline ends. Germline CDR1 is DFQATT and CDR2 is SNEGSKA (reference sequence). With random hexamers, reverse transcription was performed on roughly 0.5 to 1 ug of RNA. The TCR beta CDR3 was amplified by immunoSEQ multiplex PCR across 54 Vbeta, 13 Jbeta. TCRdb fed the immunoSEQ multiplex PCR reads into MiXCR, producing one record per CDR3 protein. The sample records roughly 200,000 distinct CDR3 sequences, about 94% being singletons. Sequencing was performed on CD4+ T cells from PBMCs. The chain has TRBV20-1 and TRBJ1-6; D remains ambiguous. This receptor was taken from a human donor with multiple sclerosis. The CDR3 sequence is CSASSRGGSPLHF. The CDR3 DNA follows: TGCAGTGCTAGTTCCCGGGGTGGATCACCCCTCCACTTT.